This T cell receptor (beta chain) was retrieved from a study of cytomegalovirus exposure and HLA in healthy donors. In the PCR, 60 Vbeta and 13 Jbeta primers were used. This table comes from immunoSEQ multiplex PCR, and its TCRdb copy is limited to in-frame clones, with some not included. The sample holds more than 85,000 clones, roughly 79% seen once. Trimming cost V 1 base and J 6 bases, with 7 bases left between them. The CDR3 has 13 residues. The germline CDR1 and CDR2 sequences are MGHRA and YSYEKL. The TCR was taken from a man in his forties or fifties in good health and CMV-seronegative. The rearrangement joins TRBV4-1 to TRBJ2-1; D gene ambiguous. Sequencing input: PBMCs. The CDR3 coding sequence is TGCGCCAGCAGCCAAGTCCTGTCCAATGAGCAGTTCTTC. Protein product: CASSQVLSNEQFF.